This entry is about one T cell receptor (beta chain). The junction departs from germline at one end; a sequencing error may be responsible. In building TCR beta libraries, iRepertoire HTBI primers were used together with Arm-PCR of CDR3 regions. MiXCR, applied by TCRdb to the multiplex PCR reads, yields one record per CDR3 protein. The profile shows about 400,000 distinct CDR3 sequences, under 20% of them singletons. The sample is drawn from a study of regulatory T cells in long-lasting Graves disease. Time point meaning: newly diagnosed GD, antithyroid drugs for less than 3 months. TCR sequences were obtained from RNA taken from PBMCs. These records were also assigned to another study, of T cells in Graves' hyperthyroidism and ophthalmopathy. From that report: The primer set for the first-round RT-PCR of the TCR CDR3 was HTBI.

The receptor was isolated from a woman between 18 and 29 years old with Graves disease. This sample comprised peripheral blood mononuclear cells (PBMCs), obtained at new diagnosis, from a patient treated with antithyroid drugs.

The CDR3 nucleotides read TGTGCCATCAGTGAGTTGGACAGGGGGCGAATGAACACTGAAGATTTCTTT. It yields the protein CAISELDRGRMNTEDFF. The chain is built from TRBV10-3 and TRBJ1-1, with 11 bases lining up with TRBD1. There are 17 residues in the CDR3. The germline V gene encodes CDR1 ENHRY and CDR2 SYGVKD.